Listed below are T cell receptor gamma chains from one sample, sequenced in a study of Vδ1+ human thymocytes. TCRdb reapplied CATT to the multiplex PCR reads. Here the sample spans about 22,000 gamma-chain clones, roughly an eighth being singletons. The sequenced sample consisted of Vdelta1+ gamma-delta thymocytes from the thymus. These receptors were taken from a child younger than two who had congenital heart surgery. Both conserved end residues are part of each CDR3. Size is omitted from some rows. Given values are once, few, many or a class for expanded clones.

v_call,j_call,clone_size,cdr3_aa
TRGV3,TRGJ1/TRGJ2,few,CATWDLGCPVYYKKLF
TRGV8,TRGJ1/TRGJ2,few,CATWDMVVYYKKLF
TRGV9,TRGJ1/TRGJ2,.,CALWEAMENYYKKLF
TRGV2,TRGJ1/TRGJ2,.,CATWDGLGEKLF
TRGV8,TRGJ1/TRGJ2,few,CATWEHLYYKKLF
TRGV2,TRGJ1/TRGJ2,few,CATWDGRDYKKLF
TRGV8,TRGJ1/TRGJ2,.,CATWESSYKKLF
TRGV4,TRGJ1/TRGJ2,medium-sized,CATWDGPWYKKLF
TRGV8,TRGJP1,.,CATWEGSGWFKIF
TRGV4,TRGJ1/TRGJ2,few,CATWDGLAGHYKKLF
TRGV8,TRGJ1/TRGJ2,few,CATWDRGYKKLF
TRGV4,TRGJP1,once,CATWNGGYTTGWFKIF
TRGV8,TRGJ1/TRGJ2,few,CATWVPPRHYKKLF
TRGV2,TRGJ1/TRGJ2,.,CATWDGPDYKKLF
TRGV9,TRGJ1/TRGJ2,few,CALWEVTGYKKLF
TRGV3,TRGJ1/TRGJ2,few,CATWDRGYYKKLF
TRGV3,TRGJ1/TRGJ2,.,CATWDRPYRLYYKKLF
TRGV4,TRGJ1/TRGJ2,few,CATWLSPYKKLF
TRGV5,TRGJ1/TRGJ2,.,CATWDPDYYYKKLF
TRGV4,TRGJP2,.,CATWDGRGSSDWIKTF